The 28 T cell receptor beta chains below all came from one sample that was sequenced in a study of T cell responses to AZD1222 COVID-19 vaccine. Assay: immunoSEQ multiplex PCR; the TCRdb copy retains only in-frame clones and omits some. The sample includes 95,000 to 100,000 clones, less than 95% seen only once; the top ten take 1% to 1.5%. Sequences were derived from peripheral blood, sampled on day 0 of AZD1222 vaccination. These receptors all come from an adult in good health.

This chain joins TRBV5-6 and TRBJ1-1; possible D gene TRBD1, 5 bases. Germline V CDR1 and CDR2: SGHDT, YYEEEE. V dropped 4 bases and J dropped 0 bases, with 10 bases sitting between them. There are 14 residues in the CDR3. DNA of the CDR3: TGTGCCAGCAGCCTACCCAGGGTGAACACTGAAGCTTTCTTT. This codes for CASSLPRVNTEAFF.

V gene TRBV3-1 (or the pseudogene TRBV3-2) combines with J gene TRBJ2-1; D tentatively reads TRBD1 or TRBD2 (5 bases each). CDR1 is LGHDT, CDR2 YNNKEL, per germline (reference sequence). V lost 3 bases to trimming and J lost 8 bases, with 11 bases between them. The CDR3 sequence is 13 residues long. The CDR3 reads CASSHLRGDEQFF. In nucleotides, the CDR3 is TGTGCCAGCAGCCACCTGAGGGGCGATGAGCAGTTCTTC.

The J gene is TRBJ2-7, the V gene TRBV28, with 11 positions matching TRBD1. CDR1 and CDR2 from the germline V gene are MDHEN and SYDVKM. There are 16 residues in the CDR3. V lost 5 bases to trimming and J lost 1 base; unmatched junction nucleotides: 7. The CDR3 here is CASSGVGTGGSYEQYF. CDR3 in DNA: TGTGCCAGCAGTGGAGTCGGGACAGGGGGTTCCTACGAGCAGTACTTC.

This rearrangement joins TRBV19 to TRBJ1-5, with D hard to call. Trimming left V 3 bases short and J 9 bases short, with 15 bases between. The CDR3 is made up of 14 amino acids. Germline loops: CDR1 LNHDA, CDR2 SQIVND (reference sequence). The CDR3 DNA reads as TGTGCCAGTAGTATCCGGGAGACCGGGTGGCCCCAGCATTTT. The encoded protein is CASSIRETGWPQHF. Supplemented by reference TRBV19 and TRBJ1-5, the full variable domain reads DGGITQSPKYLFRKEGQNVTLSCEQNLNHDAMYWYRQDPGQGLRLIYYSQIVNDFQKGDIAEGYSVSREKKESFPLTVTSAQKNPTAFYLCASSIRETGWPQHFGDGTRLSIL.

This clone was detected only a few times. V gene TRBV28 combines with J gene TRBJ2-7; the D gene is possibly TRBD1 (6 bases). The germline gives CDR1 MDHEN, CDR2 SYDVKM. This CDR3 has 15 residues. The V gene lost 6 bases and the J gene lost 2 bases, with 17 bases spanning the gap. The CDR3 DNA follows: TGTGCCAGCAGCCGATCGGGACAAGCAACCTACGAGCAGTACTTC. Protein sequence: CASSRSGQATYEQYF.

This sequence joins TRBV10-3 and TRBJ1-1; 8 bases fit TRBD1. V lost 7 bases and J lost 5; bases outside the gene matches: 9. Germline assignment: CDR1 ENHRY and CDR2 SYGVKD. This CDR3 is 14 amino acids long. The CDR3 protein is CAIKAGGFLTEAFF. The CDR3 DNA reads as TGTGCCATCAAAGCAGGGGGCTTTTTAACTGAAGCTTTCTTT.

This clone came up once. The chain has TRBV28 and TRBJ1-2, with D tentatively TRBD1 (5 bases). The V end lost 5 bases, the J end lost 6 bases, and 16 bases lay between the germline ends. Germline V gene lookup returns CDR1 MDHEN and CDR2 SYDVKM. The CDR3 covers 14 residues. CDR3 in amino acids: CASSRGTGIHGYTF. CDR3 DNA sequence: TGTGCCAGCAGTAGAGGGACGGGAATCCATGGCTACACCTTC.

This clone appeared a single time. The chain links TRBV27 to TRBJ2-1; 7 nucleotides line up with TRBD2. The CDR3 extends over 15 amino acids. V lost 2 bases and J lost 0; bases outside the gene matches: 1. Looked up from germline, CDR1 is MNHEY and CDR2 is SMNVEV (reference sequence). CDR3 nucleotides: TGTGCCAGCAGTTTAAGCGGGGCCTCCTACAATGAGCAGTTCTTC. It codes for CASSLSGASYNEQFF.

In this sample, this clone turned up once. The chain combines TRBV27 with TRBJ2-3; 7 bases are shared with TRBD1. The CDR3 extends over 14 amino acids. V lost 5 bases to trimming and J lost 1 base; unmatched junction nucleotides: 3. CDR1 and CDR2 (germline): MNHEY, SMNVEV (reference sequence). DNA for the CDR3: TGTGCCAGCAGTCCGCAGGGGGGCACAGATACGCAGTATTTT. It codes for CASSPQGGTDTQYF.

CDR3 protein: CASSSYAISYEQYF. For the CDR3, the DNA is TGTGCCAGCAGCTCCTATGCGATTTCCTACGAGCAGTACTTC. V and J are TRBV11-2 and TRBJ2-7; D gene ambiguous. The ends were cut back, 4 bases at V and 1 base at J, with 11 bases in the middle. Germline lookup yields CDR1 SGHAT and CDR2 FQNNGV. This CDR3 is 14 amino acids long.

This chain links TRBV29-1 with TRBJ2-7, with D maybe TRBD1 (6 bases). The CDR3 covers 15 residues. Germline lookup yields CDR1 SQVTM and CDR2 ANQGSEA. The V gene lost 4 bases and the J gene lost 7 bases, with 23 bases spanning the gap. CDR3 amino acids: CSVGGVGTPLEEQYF. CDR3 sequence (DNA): TGCAGCGTTGGAGGCGTAGGGACACCCCTCGAGGAGCAGTACTTC.

This chain's CDR3 is CASSLDRVHGYTF. The CDR3 nucleotides are TGTGCCAGCAGCTTAGACAGGGTCCATGGCTACACCTTC. This chain uses TRBV11-1 with TRBJ1-2; a possible D gene is TRBD1 (6 bases). The germline CDR1 and CDR2 sequences are SGHAT and FQDESV (reference sequence). The CDR3 sequence is 13 residues long. V was cut by 1 base and J by 6 bases, with 9 bases left in between.

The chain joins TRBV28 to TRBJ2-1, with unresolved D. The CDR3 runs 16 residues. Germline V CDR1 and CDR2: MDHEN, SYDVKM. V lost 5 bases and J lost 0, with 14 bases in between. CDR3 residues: CASSLNGRTSYNEQFF. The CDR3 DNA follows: TGTGCCAGCAGTCTGAACGGCAGGACCTCCTACAATGAGCAGTTCTTC.

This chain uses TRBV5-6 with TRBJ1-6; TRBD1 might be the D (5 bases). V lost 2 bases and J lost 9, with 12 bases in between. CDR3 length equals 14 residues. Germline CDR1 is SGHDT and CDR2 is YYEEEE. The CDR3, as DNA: TGTGCCAGCAGCTTAGCCTCGGGGGGTTCACCCCTCCACTTT. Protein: CASSLASGGSPLHF.

The CDR3 DNA is TGTGCCAGCTCACCATGGACTAGCGGGGGTACAGATACGCAGTATTTT. Its translation is CASSPWTSGGTDTQYF. The V gene is TRBV18, the J gene TRBJ2-3, with 13 bases identical to TRBD2. The CDR3 totals 16 residues. The V and J ends lost 2 bases and 3 bases, in that order; junction bases with no gene match: 2. The germline CDR1 and CDR2 sequences are KGHSH and LQKENI.

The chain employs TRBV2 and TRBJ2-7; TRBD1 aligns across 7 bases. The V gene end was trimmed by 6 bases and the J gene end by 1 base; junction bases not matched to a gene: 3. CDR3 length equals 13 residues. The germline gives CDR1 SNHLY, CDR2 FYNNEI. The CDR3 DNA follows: TGTGCCAGCAGAACAGGGGAGTCCTACGAGCAGTACTTC. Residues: CASRTGESYEQYF.

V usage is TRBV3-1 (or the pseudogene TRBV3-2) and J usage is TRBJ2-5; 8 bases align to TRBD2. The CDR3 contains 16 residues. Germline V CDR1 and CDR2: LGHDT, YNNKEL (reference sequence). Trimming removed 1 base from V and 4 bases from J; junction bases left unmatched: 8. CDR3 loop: CASSQGIQRGSETQYF. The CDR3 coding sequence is TGTGCCAGCAGCCAAGGCATTCAGCGGGGGTCAGAGACCCAGTACTTC.

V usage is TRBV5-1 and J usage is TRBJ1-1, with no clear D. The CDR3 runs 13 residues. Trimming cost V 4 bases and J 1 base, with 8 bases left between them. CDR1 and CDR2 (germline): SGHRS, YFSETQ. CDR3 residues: CASSPVRNTEAFF. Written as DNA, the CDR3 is TGCGCCAGCAGCCCCGTTCGGAACACTGAAGCTTTCTTT.

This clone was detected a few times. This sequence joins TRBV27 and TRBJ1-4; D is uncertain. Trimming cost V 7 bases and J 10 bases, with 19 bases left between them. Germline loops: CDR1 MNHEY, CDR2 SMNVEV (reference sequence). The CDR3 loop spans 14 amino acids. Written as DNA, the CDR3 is TGTGCCAGCAACACACTAGGGCCCCAAGGAAAACTGTTTTTT. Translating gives CASNTLGPQGKLFF.

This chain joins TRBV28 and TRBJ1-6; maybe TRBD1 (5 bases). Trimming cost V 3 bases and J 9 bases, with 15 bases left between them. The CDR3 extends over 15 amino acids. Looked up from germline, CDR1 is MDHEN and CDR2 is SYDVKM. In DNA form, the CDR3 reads TGTGCCAGCAGTTTGATAGGACACCTCACTTCACCCCTCCACTTT. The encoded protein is CASSLIGHLTSPLHF.

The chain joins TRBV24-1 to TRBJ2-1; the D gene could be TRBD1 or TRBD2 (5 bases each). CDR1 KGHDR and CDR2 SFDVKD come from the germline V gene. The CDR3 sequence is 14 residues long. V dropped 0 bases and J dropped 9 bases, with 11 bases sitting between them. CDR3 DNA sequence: TGTGCCACCAGTGATTTGGGGGCCGGGGTTGAGCAGTTCTTC. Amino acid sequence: CATSDLGAGVEQFF.

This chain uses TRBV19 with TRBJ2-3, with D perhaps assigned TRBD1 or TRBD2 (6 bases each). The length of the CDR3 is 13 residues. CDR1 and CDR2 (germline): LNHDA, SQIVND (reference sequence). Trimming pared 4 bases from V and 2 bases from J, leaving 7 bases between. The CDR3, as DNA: TGTGCCAGTAGTAGGGGGGCCACAGATACGCAGTATTTT. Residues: CASSRGATDTQYF.

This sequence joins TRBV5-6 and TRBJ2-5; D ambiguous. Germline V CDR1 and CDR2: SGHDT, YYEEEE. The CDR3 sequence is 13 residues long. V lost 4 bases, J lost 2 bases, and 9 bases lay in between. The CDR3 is CASSPIQQETQYF. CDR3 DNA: TGTGCCAGCAGCCCCATTCAACAAGAGACCCAGTACTTC.

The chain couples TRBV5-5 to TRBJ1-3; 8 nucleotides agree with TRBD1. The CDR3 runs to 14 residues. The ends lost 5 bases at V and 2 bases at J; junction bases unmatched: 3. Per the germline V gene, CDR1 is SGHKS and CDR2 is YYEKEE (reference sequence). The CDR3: CASRPTGAGNTIYF. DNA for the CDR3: TGTGCCAGCAGGCCGACAGGGGCTGGAAACACCATATATTTT.

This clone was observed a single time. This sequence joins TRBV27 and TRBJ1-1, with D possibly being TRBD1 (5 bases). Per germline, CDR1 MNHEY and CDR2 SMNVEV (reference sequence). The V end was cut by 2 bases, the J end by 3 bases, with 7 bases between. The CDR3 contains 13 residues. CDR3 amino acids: CASSLPGYTEAFF. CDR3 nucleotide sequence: TGTGCCAGCAGTTTACCAGGGTACACTGAAGCTTTCTTT.

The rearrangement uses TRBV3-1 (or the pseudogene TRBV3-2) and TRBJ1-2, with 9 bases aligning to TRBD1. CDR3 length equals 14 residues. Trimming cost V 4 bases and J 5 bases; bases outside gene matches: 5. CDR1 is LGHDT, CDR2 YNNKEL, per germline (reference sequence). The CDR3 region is CASSRTGEGYGYTF. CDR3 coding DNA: TGTGCCAGCAGCCGGACAGGGGAGGGATATGGCTACACCTTC.

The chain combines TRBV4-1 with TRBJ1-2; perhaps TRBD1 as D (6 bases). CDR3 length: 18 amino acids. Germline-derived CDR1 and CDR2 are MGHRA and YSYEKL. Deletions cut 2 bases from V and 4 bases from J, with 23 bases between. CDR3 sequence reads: CASSQPVTGTLRPYGYTF. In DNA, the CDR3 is TGCGCCAGCAGCCAACCCGTTACAGGGACCTTACGGCCCTATGGCTACACCTTC.

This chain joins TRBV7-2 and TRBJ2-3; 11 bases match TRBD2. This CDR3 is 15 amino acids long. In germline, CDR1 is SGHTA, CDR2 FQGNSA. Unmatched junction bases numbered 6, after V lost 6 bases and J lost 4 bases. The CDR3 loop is CASRGVAGGADTQYF. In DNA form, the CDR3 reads TGTGCCAGCAGGGGAGTAGCGGGGGGGGCAGATACGCAGTATTTT.